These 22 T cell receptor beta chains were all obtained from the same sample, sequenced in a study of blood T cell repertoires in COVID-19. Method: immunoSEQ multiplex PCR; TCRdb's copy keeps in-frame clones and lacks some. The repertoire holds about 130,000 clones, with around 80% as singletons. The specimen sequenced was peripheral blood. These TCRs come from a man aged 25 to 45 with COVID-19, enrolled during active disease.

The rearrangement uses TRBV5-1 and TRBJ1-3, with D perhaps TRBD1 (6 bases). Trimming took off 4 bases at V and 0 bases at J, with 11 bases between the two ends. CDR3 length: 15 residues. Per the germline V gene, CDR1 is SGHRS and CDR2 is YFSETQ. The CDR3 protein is CASSRDTFSGNTIYF. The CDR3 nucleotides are TGCGCCAGCAGCAGGGACACCTTCTCTGGAAACACCATATATTTT.

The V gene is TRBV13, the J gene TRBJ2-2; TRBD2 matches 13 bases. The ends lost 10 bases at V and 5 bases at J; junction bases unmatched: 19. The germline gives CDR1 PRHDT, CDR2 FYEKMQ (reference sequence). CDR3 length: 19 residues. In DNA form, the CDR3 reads TGTGCCACCCCACCCAGCCAGACTAGCGGGAGGTTTGTGACCGGGGAGCTGTTTTTT. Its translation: CATPPSQTSGRFVTGELFF.

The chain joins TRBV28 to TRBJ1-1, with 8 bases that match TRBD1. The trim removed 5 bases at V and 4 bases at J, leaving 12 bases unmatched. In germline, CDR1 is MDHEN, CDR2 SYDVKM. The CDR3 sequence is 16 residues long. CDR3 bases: TGTGCCAGCAGTGGAGCGACAGGGGCCCCAGCCACTGAAGCTTTCTTT. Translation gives CASSGATGAPATEAFF. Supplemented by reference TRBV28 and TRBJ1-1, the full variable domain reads DVKVTQSSRYLVKRTGEKVFLECVQDMDHENMFWYRQDPGLGLRLIYFSYDVKMKEKGDIPEGYSVSREKKERFSLILESASTNQTSMYLCASSGATGAPATEAFFGQGTRLTVV.

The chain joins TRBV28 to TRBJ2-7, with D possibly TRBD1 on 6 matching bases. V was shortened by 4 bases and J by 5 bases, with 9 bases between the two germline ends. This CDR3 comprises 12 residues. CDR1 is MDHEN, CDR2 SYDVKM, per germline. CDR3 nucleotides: TGTGCCAGCAGTTCCCGGACAGACGAGCAGTACTTC. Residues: CASSSRTDEQYF.

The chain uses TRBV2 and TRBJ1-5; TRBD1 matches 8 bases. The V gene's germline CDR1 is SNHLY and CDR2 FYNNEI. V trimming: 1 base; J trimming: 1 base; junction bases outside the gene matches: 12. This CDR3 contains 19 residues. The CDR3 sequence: CASSEGGQGGPWSNQPQHF. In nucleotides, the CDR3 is TGTGCCAGCAGTGAAGGAGGACAGGGAGGTCCGTGGAGCAATCAGCCCCAGCATTTT.

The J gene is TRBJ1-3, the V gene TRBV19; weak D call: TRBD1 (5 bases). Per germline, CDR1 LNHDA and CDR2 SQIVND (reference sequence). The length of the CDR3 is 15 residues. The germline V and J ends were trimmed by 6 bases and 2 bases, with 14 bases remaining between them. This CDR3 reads CASRDGGATGNTIYF. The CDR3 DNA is TGTGCCAGTAGGGATGGAGGGGCCACTGGAAACACCATATATTTT.

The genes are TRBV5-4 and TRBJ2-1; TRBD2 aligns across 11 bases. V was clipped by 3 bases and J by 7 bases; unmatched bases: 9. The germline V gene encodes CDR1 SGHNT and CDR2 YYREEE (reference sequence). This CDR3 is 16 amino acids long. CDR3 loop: CASSWGIAGGWNEQFF. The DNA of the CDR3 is TGTGCCAGCAGCTGGGGGATAGCGGGAGGGTGGAATGAGCAGTTCTTC.

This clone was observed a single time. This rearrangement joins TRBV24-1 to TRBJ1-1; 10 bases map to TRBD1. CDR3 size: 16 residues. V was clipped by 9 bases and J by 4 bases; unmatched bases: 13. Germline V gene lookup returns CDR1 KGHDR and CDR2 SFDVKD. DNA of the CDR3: TGTGCCACCGAGAACCGGGACAGGGGAGTGGGCACTGAAGCTTTCTTT. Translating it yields CATENRDRGVGTEAFF.

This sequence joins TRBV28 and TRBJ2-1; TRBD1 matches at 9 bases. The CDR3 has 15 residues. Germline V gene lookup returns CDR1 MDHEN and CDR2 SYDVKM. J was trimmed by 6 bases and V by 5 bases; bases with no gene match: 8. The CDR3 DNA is TGTGCCAGCAGTACTACAGGGGGCATTATCAATGAGCAGTTCTTC. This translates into CASSTTGGIINEQFF.

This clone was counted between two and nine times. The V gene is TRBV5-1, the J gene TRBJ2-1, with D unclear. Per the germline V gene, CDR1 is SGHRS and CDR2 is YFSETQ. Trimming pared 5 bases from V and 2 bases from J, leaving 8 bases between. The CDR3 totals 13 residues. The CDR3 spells CASRLPPYNEQFF. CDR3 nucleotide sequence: TGCGCCAGCAGACTCCCCCCCTACAATGAGCAGTTCTTC.

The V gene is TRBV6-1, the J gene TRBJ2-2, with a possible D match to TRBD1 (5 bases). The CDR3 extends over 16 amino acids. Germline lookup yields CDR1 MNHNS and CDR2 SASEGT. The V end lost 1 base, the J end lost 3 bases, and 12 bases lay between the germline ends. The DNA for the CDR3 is TGTGCCAGCAGTGAAGAGGGGTGGTACGACACCGGGGAGCTGTTTTTT. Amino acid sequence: CASSEEGWYDTGELFF.

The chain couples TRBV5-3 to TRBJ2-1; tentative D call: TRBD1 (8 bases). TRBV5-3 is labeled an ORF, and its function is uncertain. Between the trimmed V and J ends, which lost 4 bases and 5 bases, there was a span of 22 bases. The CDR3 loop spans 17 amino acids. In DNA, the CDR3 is TGTGCCAGAAGCGCAGTCTCAGGGGGCGGGAGTAACAATGAGCAGTTCTTC. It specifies CARSAVSGGGSNNEQFF.

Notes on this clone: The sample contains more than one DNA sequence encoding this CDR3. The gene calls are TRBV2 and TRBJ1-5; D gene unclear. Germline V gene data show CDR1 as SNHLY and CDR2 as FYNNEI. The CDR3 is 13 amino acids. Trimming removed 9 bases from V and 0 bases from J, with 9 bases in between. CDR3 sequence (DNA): TGTGCCAGTACTCGGGATAGCAATCAGCCCCAGCATTTT. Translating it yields CASTRDSNQPQHF.

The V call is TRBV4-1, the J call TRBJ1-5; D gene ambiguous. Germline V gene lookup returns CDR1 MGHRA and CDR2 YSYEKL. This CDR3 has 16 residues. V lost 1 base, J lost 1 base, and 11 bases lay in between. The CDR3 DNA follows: TGCGCCAGCAGCCAAGGCACTTCGGGAAGCAATCAGCCCCAGCATTTT. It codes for CASSQGTSGSNQPQHF.

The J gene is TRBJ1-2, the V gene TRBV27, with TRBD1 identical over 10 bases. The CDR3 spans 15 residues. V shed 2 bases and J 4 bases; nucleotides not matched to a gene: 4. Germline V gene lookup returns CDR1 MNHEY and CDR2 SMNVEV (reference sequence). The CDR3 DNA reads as TGTGCCAGCAGTTTAGTGACAGGGGGCGTCTATGGCTACACCTTC. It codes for CASSLVTGGVYGYTF.

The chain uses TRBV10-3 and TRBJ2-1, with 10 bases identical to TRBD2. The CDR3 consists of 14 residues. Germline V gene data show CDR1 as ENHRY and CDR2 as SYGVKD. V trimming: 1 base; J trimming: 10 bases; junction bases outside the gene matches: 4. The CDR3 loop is CAISELAGGPEQFF. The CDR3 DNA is TGTGCCATCAGTGAGTTAGCGGGGGGTCCCGAGCAGTTCTTC.

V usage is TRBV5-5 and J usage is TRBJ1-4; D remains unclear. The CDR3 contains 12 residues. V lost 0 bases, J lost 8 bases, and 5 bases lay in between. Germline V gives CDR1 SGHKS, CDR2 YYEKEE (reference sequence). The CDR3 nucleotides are TGTGCCAGCAGCTTGGGAGGGGAAAAACTGTTTTTT. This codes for CASSLGGEKLFF.

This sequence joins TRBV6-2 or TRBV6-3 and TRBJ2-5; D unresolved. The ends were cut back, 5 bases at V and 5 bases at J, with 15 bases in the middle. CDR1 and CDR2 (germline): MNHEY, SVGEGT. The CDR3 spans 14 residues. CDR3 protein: CASSPSAVRETQYF. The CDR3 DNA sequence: TGTGCCAGCAGTCCCTCTGCGGTCCGGGAGACCCAGTACTTC.

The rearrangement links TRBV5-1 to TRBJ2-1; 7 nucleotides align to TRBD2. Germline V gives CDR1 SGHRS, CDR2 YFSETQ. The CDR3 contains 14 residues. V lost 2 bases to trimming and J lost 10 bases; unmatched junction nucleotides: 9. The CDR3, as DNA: TGCGCCAGCAGCTTCAACTCGGGGGAGGGGGAGCAGTTCTTC. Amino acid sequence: CASSFNSGEGEQFF.

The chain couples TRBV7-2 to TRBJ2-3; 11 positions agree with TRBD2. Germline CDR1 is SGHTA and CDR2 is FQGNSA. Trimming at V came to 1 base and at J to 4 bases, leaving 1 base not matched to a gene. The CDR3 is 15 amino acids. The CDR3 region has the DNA TGTGCCAGCAGCTTAGGACTAGCGGGATCAGATACGCAGTATTTT. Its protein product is CASSLGLAGSDTQYF.

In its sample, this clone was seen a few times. As DNA, the CDR3 is TGTGCCAGCAGCCAAGTTAACAGAAAAGAAGCTTTCTTT. It encodes CASSQVNRKEAFF. V is TRBV3-1 (or the pseudogene TRBV3-2) and J is TRBJ1-1; D remains unclear. CDR1 LGHDT and CDR2 YNNKEL come from the germline V gene (reference sequence). V shed 1 base and J shed 8 bases, with 11 bases lying between them. The CDR3 spans 13 residues.

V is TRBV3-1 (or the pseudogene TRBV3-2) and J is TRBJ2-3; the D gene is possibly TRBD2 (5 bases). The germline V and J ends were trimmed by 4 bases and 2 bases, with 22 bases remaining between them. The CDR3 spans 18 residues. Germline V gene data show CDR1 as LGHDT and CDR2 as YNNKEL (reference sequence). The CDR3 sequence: CASSPVLPGLPYTDTQYF. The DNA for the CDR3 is TGTGCCAGCAGCCCAGTCCTACCGGGATTACCCTACACAGATACGCAGTATTTT.